This record looks at one T cell receptor (beta chain) sequence and its context. Antigen: not known. The length of the CDR3 is 15 residues. Per germline, CDR1 LNHDA and CDR2 SQIVND (reference sequence). V lost 4 bases, J lost 0 bases, and 10 bases lay in between. TCRdb processed the 5' RACE reads anew with MiXCR; each CDR3 protein has one entry. The table has about 560,000 distinct CDR3 sequences, about 22% seen once. This entry comes from a study of T-cell memory formation after mild COVID-19. Across the study: TCR clustering was largely donor specific.

Study observations and caveats: Clones that contracted from day 15 to 85 had balanced CD4/CD8; later expanders were CD4+ biased. The pre-infection memory compartment contained some responding clones, suggesting cross-reactive memory joined.

Sequencing used PBMCs or a T cell subset sorted from them (not recorded which). This clonotype was sampled from an adult woman who had mild COVID-19 (a few samples of this study predate the infection). Cell type and time point are not known. The chain links TRBV19 to TRBJ1-3; D possibly corresponds to TRBD1 (5 bases). In nucleotides, the CDR3 is TGTGCCAGTAGTAGTCAGGGCTACTCTGGAAACACCATATATTTT. Its protein product is CASSSQGYSGNTIYF.